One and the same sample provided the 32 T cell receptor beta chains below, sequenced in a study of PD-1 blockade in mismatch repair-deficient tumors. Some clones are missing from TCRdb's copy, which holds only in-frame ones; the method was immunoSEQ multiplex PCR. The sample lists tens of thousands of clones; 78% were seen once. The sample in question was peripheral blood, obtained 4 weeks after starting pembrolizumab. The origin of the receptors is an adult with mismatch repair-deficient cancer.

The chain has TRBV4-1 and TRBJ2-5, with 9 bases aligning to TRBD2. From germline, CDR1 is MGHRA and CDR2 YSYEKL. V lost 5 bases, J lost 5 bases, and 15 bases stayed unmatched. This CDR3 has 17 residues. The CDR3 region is CASSKTGTSGPAETQYF. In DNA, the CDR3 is TGCGCCAGCAGCAAAACGGGTACTAGCGGGCCAGCGGAGACCCAGTACTTC.

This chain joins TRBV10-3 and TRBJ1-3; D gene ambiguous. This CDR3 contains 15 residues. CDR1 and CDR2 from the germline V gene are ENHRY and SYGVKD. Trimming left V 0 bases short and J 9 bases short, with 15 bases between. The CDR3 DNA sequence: TGTGCCATCAGTGAGTCGGGCGGCGCTGGGAGCACCATATATTTT. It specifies CAISESGGAGSTIYF.

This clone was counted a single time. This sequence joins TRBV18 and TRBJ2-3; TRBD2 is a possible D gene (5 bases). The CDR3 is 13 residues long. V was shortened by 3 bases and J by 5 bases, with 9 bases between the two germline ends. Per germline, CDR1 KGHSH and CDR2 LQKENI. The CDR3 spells CASSPPEGDTQYF. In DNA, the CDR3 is TGTGCCAGCTCACCTCCCGAGGGAGATACGCAGTATTTT.

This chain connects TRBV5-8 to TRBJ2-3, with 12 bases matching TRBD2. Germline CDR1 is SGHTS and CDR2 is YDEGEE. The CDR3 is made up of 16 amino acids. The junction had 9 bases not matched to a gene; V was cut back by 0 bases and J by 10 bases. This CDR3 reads CASSLVGRLAGAAQYF. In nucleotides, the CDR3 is TGTGCCAGCAGCTTGGTGGGTCGACTAGCGGGAGCAGCGCAGTATTTT. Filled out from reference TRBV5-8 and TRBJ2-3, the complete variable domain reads EAGVTQSPTHLIKTRGQQATLRCSPISGHTSVYWYQQALGLGLQFLLWYDEGEERNRGNFPPRFSGRQFPNYSSELNVNALELEDSALYLCASSLVGRLAGAAQYFGPGTRLTVL.

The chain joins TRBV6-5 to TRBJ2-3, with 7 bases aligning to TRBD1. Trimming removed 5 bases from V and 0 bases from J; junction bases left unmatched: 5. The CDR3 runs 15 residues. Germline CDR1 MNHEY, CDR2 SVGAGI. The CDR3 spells CASSKTGMSTDTQYF. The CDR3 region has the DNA TGTGCCAGCAGTAAGACAGGGATGAGCACAGATACGCAGTATTTT.

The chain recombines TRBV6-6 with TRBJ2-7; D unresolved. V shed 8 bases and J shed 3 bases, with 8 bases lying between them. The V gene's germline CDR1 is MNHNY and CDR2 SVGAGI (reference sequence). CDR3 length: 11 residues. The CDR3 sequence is CASCTGYEQYF. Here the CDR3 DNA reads TGTGCCAGCTGCACGGGCTACGAGCAGTACTTC.

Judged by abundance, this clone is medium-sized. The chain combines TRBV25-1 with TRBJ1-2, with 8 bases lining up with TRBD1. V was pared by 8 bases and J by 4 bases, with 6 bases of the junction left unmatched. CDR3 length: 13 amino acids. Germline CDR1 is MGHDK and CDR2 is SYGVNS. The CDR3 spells CASGQQGVYGYTF. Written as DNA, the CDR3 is TGTGCCAGCGGACAACAGGGGGTCTATGGCTACACCTTC.

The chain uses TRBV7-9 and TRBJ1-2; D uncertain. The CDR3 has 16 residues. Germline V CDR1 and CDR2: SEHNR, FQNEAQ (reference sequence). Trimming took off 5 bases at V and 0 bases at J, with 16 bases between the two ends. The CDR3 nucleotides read TGTGCCAGCAGCCACGCCTCTGATAGGGCTAACTATGGCTACACCTTC. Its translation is CASSHASDRANYGYTF.

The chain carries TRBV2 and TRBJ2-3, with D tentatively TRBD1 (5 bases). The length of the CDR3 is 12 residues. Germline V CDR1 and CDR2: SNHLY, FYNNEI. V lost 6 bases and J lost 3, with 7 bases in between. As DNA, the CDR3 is TGTGCCAGCAGGGCAGGGACAGATACGCAGTATTTT. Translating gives CASRAGTDTQYF.

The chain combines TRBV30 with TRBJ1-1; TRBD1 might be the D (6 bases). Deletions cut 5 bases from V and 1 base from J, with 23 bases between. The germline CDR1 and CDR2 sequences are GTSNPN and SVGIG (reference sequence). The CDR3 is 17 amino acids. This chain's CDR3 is CAWSRGNLGDRNTEAFF. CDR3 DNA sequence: TGTGCCTGGTCCAGGGGCAACTTGGGGGATAGGAACACTGAAGCTTTCTTT.

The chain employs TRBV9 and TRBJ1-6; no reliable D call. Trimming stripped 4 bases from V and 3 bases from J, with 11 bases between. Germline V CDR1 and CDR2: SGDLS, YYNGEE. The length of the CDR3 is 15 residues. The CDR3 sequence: CASSLGQDYNSPLHF. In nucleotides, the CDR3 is TGTGCCAGCAGCCTCGGCCAAGACTATAATTCACCCCTCCACTTT.

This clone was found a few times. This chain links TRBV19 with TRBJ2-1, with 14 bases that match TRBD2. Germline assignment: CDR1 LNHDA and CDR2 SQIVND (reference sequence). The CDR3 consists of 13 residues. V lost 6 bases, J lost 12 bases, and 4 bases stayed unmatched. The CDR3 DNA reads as TGTGCCAGTAGGGGACTAGCGGGAGAGTTGCAGTTCTTC. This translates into CASRGLAGELQFF.

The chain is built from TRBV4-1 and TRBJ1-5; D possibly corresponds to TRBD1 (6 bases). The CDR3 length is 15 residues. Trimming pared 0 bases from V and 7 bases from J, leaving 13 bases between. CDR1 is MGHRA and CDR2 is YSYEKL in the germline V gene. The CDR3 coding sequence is TGCGCCAGCAGCCAAGATAAGGCGGGGGGCCAGCCCCAGCATTTT. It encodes CASSQDKAGGQPQHF.

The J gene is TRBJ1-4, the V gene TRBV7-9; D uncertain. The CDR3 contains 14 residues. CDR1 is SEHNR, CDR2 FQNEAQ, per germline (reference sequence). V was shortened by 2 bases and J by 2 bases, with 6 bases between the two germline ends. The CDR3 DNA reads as TGTGCCAGCAGCTTACGGGGTACTAATGAAAAACTGTTTTTT. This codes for CASSLRGTNEKLFF. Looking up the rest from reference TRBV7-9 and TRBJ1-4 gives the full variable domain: DTGVSQNPRHKITKRGQNVTFRCDPISEHNRLYWYRQTLGQGPEFLTYFQNEAQLEKSRLLSDRFSAERPKGSFSTLEIQRTEQGDSAMYLCASSLRGTNEKLFFGSGTQLSVL.

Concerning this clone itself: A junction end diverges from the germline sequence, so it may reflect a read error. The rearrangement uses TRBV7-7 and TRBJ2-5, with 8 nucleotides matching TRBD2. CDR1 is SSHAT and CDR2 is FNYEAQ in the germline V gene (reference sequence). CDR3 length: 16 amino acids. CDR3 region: CASSLGTSGGRETQYF. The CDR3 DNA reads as TGTGCTAGCAGCTTGGGAACTAGCGGAGGGCGGGAGACCCAGTACTTC.

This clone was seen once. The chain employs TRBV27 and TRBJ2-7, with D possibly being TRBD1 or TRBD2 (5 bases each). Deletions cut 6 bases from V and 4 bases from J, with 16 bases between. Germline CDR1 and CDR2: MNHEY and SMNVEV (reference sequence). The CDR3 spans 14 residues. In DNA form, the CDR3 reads TGTGCCAGCAGCCTTAGGGGACCGGCTTACGAGCAGTACTTC. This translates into CASSLRGPAYEQYF.

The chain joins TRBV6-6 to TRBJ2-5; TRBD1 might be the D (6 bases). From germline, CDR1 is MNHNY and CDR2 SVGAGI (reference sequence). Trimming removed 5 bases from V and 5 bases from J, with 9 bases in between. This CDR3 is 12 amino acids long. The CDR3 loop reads CASSRDTETQYF. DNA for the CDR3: TGTGCCAGCAGTAGGGACACGGAGACCCAGTACTTC.

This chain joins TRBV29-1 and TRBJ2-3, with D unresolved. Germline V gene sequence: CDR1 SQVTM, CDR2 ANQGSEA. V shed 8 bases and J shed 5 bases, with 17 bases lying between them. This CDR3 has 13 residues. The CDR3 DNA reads TGCAGCTTAACAAGAGGCGGAGAAGATACGCAGTATTTT. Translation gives CSLTRGGEDTQYF.

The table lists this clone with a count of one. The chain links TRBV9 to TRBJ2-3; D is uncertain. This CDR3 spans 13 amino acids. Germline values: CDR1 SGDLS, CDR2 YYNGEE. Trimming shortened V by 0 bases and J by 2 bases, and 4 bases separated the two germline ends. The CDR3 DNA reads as TGTGCCAGCAGCGTAGTTTTCACAGATACGCAGTATTTT. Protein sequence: CASSVVFTDTQYF.

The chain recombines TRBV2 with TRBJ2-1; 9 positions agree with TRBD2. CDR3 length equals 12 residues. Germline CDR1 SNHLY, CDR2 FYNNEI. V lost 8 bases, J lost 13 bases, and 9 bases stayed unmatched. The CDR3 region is CASLLTGTSQFF. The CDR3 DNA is TGTGCCAGCTTACTGACCGGGACTAGCCAGTTCTTC.

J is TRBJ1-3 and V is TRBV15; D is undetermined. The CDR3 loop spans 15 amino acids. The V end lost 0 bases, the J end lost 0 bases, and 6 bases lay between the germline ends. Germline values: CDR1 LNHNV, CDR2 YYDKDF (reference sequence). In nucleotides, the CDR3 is TGTGCCACCAGCAGAGATGTAGTCTCTGGAAACACCATATATTTT. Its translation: CATSRDVVSGNTIYF. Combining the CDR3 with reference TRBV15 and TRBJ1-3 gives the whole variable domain DAMVIQNPRYQVTQFGKPVTLSCSQTLNHNVMYWYQQKSSQAPKLLFHYYDKDFNNEADTPDNFQSRRPNTSFCFLDIRSPGLGDTAMYLCATSRDVVSGNTIYFGEGSWLTVV.

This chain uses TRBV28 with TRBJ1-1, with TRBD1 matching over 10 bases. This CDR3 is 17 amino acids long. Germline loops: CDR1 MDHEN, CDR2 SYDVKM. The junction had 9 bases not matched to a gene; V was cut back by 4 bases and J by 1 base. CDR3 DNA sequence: TGTGCCAGCAGTTCCCGACAGGGGGCCGAAGCGAACACTGAAGCTTTCTTT. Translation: CASSSRQGAEANTEAFF.

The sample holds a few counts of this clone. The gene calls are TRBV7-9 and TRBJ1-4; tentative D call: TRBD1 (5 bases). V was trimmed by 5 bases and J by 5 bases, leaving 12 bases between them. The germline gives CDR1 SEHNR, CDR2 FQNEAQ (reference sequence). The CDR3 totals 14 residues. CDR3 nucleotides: TGTGCCAGCAGCGCGGGACGGGAAAATGAAAAACTGTTTTTT. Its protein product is CASSAGRENEKLFF.

The CDR3 sequence is CASSRMSSYNEQFF. Here the CDR3 DNA reads TGTGCCAGCAGCCGCATGAGCTCCTACAATGAGCAGTTCTTC. V is TRBV14 and J is TRBJ2-1; D is ambiguous. Germline V gene sequence: CDR1 SGHDN, CDR2 FVKESK. CDR3 length: 14 residues. V was cut by 4 bases and J by 0 bases, with 7 bases left in between.

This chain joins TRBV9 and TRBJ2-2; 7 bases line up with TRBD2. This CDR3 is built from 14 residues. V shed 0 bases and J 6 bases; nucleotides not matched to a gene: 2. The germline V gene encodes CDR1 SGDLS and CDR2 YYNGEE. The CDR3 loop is CASSVGLAPGELFF. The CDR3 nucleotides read TGTGCCAGCAGCGTAGGACTAGCCCCCGGGGAGCTGTTTTTT.

Here the CDR3 DNA reads TGTGCCAGCAGCTTAGGGGCTAACAATGAGCAGTTCTTC. As protein: CASSLGANNEQFF. The V gene is TRBV11-3, the J gene TRBJ2-1; no reliable D call. Germline V gives CDR1 SGHNT, CDR2 YENEEA. The CDR3 runs to 13 residues. The V end was cut by 1 base, the J end by 5 bases, with 6 bases between. The variable domain in full, with the rest retrieved from reference TRBV11-3 and TRBJ2-1, is EAGVVQSPRYKIIEKKQPVAFWCNPISGHNTLYWYLQNLGQGPELLIRYENEEAVDDSQLPKDRFSAERLKGVDSTLKIQPAELGDSAVYLCASSLGANNEQFFGPGTRLTVL.

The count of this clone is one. CDR3 residues: CAISESTRNTEAFF. The DNA of the CDR3 is TGTGCCATCAGTGAGTCGACTCGCAACACTGAAGCTTTCTTT. This sequence joins TRBV10-3 and TRBJ1-1; D unclear. Per the germline V gene, CDR1 is ENHRY and CDR2 is SYGVKD. The CDR3 is 14 residues long. V was pared by 0 bases and J by 2 bases, with 7 bases between.

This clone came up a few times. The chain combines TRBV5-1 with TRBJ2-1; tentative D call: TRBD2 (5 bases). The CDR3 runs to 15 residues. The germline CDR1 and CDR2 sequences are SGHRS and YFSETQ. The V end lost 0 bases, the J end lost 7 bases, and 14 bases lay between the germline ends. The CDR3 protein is CASSLEARVGNEQFF. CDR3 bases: TGCGCCAGCAGCTTGGAAGCGCGGGTAGGGAATGAGCAGTTCTTC.

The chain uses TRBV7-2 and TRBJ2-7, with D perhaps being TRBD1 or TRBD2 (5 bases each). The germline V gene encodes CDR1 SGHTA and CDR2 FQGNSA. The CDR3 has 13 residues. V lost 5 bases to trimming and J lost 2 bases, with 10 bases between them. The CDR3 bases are TGTGCCAGCAGCCTCGGGGCTACCTACGAGCAGTACTTC. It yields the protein CASSLGATYEQYF.

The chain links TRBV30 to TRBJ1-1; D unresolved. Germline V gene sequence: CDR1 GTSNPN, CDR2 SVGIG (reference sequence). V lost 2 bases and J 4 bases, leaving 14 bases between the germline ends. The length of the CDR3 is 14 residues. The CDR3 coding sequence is TGTGCCTGGAGTACCCACCGATTTGGCACTGAAGCTTTCTTT. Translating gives CAWSTHRFGTEAFF.

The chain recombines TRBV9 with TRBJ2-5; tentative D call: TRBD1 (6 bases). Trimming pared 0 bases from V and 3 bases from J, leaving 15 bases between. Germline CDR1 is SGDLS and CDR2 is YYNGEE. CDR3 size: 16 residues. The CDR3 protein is CASSVDPHRVEETQYF. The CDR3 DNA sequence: TGTGCCAGCAGCGTAGATCCCCACAGGGTGGAAGAGACCCAGTACTTC.

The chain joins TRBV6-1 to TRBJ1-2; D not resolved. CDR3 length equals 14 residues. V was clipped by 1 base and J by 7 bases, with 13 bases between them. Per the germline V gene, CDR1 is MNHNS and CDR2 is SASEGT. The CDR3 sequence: CASSEVARTGGYTF. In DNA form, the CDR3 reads TGTGCCAGCAGTGAAGTGGCCCGCACGGGTGGCTACACCTTC.